This is a list of T cell receptor beta chains from one sample in a study of blood T cell repertoires in COVID-19. Produced via immunoSEQ multiplex PCR; TCRdb's table is partial and in-frame only. Here the sample spans approximately 58,000 clones, more than 80% being singletons. The sample consisted of peripheral blood. These receptors all come from a man aged 60-69 years with COVID-19, enrolled during active disease. Each CDR3 is given with its conserved first and last residue. D genes are given only for firm matches. Size tells how often a clone was seen (once, few, many) or the class of an expanded clone, and some rows leave it out.

D gene: TRBD1; J gene: TRBJ2-5; V gene: TRBV12-3/TRBV12-4; clone size: .; CDR3 DNA: TGTGCCAGCAGTTCCGGGACAGGGGAGACCCAGTACTTC; CDR3 protein: CASSSGTGETQYF
D gene: .; J gene: TRBJ1-2; V gene: TRBV27; clone size: few; CDR3 DNA: TGTGCCAGCAGTCCTGCCGGGATTCTTAATGGCTACACCTTC; CDR3 protein: CASSPAGILNGYTF
D gene: .; J gene: TRBJ2-7; V gene: TRBV5-1; clone size: once; CDR3 DNA: TGCGCCAGCAGCTTGGAAGGGGTCCACGAGCAGTACTTC; CDR3 protein: CASSLEGVHEQYF
D gene: TRBD1; J gene: TRBJ2-7; V gene: TRBV7-8; clone size: .; CDR3 DNA: TGTGCCAGCAGCTTCACAGGGGGCTTCTACGAGCAGTACTTC; CDR3 protein: CASSFTGGFYEQYF
D gene: TRBD1; J gene: TRBJ2-7; V gene: TRBV15; clone size: .; CDR3 DNA: TGTGCCACCAGCCCCCAAATATCAACAGGGGGCGTTGAGTACTTC; CDR3 protein: CATSPQISTGGVEYF
D gene: .; J gene: TRBJ1-1; V gene: TRBV14; clone size: .; CDR3 DNA: TGTGCCAGCAGCCAAGTAACAGGGGAAGCTTTCTTT; CDR3 protein: CASSQVTGEAFF
D gene: TRBD2; J gene: TRBJ2-3; V gene: TRBV2; clone size: .; CDR3 DNA: TGTGCCAGCAGTGCCCCTCGACTAGCGGACCTTAGCACAGATACGCAGTATTTT; CDR3 protein: CASSAPRLADLSTDTQYF
D gene: TRBD1; J gene: TRBJ2-7; V gene: TRBV6-5; clone size: .; CDR3 DNA: TGTGCCAGCAGTTATGAGGGACAGGGATTCTACGAGCAGTACTTC; CDR3 protein: CASSYEGQGFYEQYF
D gene: .; J gene: TRBJ1-3; V gene: TRBV19; clone size: .; CDR3 DNA: TGTGCCAGTAGAAAACCCTCGGACACGATCTCTGGAAACACCATATATTTT; CDR3 protein: CASRKPSDTISGNTIYF
D gene: TRBD1; J gene: TRBJ1-2; V gene: TRBV5-8; clone size: .; CDR3 DNA: TGTGCCAGCAGACGATGGACAGGGAACTATGGCTACACCTTC; CDR3 protein: CASRRWTGNYGYTF